This T cell receptor (beta chain) was identified in a study of control samples from healthy donors and cancer patients. Assay: immunoSEQ multiplex PCR; the TCRdb copy retains only in-frame clones and omits some. The profile covers around 30,000 clones, with under 95% appearing a single time and over 10% taken by the ten largest. The CDR3 contains 16 residues. Looked up from germline, CDR1 is LNHNV and CDR2 is YYDKDF (reference sequence). The V end lost 3 bases, the J end lost 4 bases, and 16 bases lay between the germline ends. Sequenced sample: PBMCs. The chain uses TRBV15 and TRBJ1-5; a possible D gene is TRBD1 (6 bases). This TCR came from a middle-aged man with lung cancer. CDR3 protein: CATSRAWPQGNQPQHF. The CDR3 coding sequence is TGTGCCACCAGCAGGGCTTGGCCGCAGGGGAATCAGCCCCAGCATTTT.